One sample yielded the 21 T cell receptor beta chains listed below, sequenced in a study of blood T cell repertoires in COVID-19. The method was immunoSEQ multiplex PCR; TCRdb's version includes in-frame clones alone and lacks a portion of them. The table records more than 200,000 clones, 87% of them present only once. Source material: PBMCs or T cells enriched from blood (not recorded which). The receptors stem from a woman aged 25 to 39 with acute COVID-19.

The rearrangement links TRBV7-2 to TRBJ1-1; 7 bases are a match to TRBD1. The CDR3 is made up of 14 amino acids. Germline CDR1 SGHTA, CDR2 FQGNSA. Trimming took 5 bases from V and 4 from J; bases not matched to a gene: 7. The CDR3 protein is CASSNDRVGTEAFF. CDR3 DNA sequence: TGTGCCAGCAGCAACGACAGGGTCGGCACTGAAGCTTTCTTT.

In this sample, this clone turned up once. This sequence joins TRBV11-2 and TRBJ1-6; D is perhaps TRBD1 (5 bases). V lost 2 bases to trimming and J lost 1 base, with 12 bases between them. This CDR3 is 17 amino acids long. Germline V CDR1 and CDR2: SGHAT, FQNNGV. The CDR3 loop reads CASSLRSGESYNSPLHF. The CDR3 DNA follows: TGTGCCAGCAGCTTAAGGTCGGGGGAGTCCTATAATTCACCCCTCCACTTT.

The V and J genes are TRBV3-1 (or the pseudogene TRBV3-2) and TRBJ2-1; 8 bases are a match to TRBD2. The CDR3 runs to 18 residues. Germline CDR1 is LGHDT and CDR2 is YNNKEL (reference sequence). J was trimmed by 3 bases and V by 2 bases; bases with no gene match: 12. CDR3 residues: CASSQRVGGARLYNEQFF. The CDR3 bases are TGTGCCAGCAGCCAAAGGGTCGGGGGGGCCAGGCTCTACAATGAGCAGTTCTTC.

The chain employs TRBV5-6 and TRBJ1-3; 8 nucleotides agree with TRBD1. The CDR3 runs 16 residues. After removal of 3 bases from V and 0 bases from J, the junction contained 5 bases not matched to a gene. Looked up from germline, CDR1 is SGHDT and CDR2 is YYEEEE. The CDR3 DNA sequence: TGTGCCAGCAGCTGGGGACAGGAAAGCTCTGGAAACACCATATATTTT. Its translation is CASSWGQESSGNTIYF.

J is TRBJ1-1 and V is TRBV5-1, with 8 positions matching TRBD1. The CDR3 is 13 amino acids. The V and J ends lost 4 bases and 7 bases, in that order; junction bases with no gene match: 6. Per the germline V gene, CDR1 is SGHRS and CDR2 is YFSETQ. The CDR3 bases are TGCGCCAGCAGCGCGGACAGGGCGGGTGAAGCTTTCTTT. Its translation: CASSADRAGEAFF.

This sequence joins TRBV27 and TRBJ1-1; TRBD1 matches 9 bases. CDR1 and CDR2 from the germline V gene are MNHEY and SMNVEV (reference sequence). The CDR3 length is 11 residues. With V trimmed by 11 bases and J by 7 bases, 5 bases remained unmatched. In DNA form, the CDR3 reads TGTGCCGTTCGGACAGGGGTTGAAGCTTTCTTT. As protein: CAVRTGVEAFF.

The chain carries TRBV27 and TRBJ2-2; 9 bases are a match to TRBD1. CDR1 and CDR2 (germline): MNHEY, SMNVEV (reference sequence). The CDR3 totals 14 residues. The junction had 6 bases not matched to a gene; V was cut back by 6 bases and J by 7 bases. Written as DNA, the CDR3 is TGTGCCAGCAGACCACAGGGGGCTTACGGGGAGCTGTTTTTT. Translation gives CASRPQGAYGELFF.

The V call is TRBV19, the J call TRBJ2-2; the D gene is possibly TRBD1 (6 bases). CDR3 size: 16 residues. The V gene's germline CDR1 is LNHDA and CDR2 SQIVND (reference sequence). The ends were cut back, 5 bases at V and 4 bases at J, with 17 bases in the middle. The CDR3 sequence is CASSLPAGVGTGELFF. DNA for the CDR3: TGTGCCAGTAGTCTCCCGGCAGGGGTTGGCACCGGGGAGCTGTTTTTT. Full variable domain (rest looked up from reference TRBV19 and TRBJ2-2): DGGITQSPKYLFRKEGQNVTLSCEQNLNHDAMYWYRQDPGQGLRLIYYSQIVNDFQKGDIAEGYSVSREKKESFPLTVTSAQKNPTAFYLCASSLPAGVGTGELFFGEGSRLTVL.

CDR3 protein: CASSQDLTDTQYF. CDR3 sequence (DNA): TGTGCCAGCAGCCAAGATCTGACAGATACGCAGTATTTT. This chain links TRBV3-1 (or the pseudogene TRBV3-2) with TRBJ2-3; no reliable D call. Germline CDR1 is LGHDT and CDR2 is YNNKEL (reference sequence). This CDR3 contains 13 residues. V lost 0 bases and J lost 3, with 4 bases in between.

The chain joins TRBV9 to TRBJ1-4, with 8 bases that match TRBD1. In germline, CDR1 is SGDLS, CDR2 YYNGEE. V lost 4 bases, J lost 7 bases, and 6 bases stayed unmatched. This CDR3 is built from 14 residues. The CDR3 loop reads CASSRTGSVEKLFF. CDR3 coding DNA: TGTGCCAGCAGCCGGACAGGGTCGGTTGAAAAACTGTTTTTT.

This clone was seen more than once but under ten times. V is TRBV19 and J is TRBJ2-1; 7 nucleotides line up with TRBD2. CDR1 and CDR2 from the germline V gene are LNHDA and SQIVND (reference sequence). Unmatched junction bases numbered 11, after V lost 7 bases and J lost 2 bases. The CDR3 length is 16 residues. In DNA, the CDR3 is TGTGCCAGTAAGGTGGTCGCTAGCGGCACCTACAATGAGCAGTTCTTC. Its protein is CASKVVASGTYNEQFF.

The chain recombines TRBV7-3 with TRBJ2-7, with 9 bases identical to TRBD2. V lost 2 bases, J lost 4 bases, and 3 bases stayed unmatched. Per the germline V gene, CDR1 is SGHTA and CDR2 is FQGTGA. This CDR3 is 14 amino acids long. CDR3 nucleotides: TGTGCCAGCAGCTTAGCGGGAGGGCCGTACGAGCAGTACTTC. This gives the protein CASSLAGGPYEQYF.

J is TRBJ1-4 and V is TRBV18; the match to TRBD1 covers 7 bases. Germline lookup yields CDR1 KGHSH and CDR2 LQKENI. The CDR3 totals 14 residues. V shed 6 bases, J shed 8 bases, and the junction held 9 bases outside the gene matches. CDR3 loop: CASSDDRVREKLFF. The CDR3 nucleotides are TGTGCCAGCTCGGATGACAGGGTGAGGGAAAAACTGTTTTTT.

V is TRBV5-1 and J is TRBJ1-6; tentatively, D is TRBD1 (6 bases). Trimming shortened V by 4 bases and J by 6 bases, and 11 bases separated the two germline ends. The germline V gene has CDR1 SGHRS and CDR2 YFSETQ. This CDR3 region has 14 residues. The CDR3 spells CASSDSRGNSPLHF. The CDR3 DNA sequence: TGCGCCAGCAGCGACTCCAGGGGTAATTCACCCCTCCACTTT. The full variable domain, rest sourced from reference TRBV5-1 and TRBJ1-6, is KAGVTQTPRYLIKTRGQQVTLSCSPISGHRSVSWYQQTPGQGLQFLFEYFSETQRNKGNFPGRFSGRQFSNSRSEMNVSTLELGDSALYLCASSDSRGNSPLHFGNGTRLTVT.

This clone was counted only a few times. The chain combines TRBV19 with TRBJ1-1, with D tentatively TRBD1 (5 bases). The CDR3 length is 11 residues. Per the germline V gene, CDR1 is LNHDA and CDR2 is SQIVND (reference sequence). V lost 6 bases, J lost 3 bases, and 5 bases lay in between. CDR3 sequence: CASSRDTEAFF. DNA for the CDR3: TGTGCCAGTAGCAGGGACACTGAAGCTTTCTTT.

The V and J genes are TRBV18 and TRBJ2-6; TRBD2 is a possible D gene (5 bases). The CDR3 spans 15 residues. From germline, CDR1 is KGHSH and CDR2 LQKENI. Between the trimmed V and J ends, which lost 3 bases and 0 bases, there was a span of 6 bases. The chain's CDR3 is CASSPGISGANVLTF. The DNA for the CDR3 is TGTGCCAGCTCACCCGGGATCTCTGGGGCCAACGTCCTGACTTTC.

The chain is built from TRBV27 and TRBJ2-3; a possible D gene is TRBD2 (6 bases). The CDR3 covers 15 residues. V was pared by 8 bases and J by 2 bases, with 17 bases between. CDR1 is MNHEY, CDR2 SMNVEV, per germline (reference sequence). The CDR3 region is CASGAFGGFTDTQYF. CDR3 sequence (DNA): TGTGCCAGCGGAGCCTTTGGGGGGTTCACAGATACGCAGTATTTT.

As DNA, the CDR3 is TGTGCCAGCAGTTCCCCAGCGGGGTGGGAAATCTCCTACAATGAGCAGTTCTTC. This codes for CASSSPAGWEISYNEQFF. The V gene is TRBV28, the J gene TRBJ2-1; the match to TRBD2 covers 7 bases. V lost 4 bases and J lost 0; bases outside the gene matches: 12. Germline loops: CDR1 MDHEN, CDR2 SYDVKM. This CDR3 is built from 18 residues. Full variable domain (rest looked up from reference TRBV28 and TRBJ2-1): DVKVTQSSRYLVKRTGEKVFLECVQDMDHENMFWYRQDPGLGLRLIYFSYDVKMKEKGDIPEGYSVSREKKERFSLILESASTNQTSMYLCASSSPAGWEISYNEQFFGPGTRLTVL.

DNA of the CDR3: TGTGCCACCACTGGACTAGCGGGGGGGCTAACCGGGGAGCTGTTTTTT. Encoded protein: CATTGLAGGLTGELFF. The chain carries TRBV2 and TRBJ2-2; 15 bases map to TRBD2. This CDR3 spans 16 amino acids. Germline CDR1 is SNHLY and CDR2 is FYNNEI. V shed 10 bases and J 5 bases; nucleotides not matched to a gene: 8.

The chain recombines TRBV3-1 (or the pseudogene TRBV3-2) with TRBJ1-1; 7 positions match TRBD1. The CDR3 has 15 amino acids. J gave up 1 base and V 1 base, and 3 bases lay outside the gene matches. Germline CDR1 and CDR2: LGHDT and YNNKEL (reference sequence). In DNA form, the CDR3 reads TGTGCCAGCAGCCAAGGGGCAGGGGGGAACACTGAAGCTTTCTTT. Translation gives CASSQGAGGNTEAFF.

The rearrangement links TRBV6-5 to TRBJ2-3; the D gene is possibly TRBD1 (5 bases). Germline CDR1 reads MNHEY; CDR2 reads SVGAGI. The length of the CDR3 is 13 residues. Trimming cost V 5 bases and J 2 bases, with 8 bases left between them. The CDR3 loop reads CASSMTDTDTQYF. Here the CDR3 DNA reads TGTGCCAGCAGTATGACAGACACAGATACGCAGTATTTT.